One sample yielded the 25 T cell receptor beta chains listed below, sequenced in a study of blood T cell repertoires in COVID-19. The assay was immunoSEQ multiplex PCR, and TCRdb's table has in-frame clones only and misses some. The sample contains roughly 25,000 clones, roughly nine tenths of which appear only once. The sample was peripheral blood. Receptors were obtained from a man in his 70s with acute or convalescent COVID-19.

This chain uses TRBV12-5 with TRBJ1-2; 8 nucleotides line up with TRBD1. This CDR3 contains 12 residues. With 6 bases clipped from V and 7 bases from J, the junction kept 4 bases outside the gene matches. From germline, CDR1 is LGHNT and CDR2 FRNRAP. The CDR3 loop is CASGTTGGGYTF. CDR3 nucleotide sequence: TGTGCTAGTGGCACCACAGGGGGTGGCTACACCTTC. Complete variable domain (other parts from reference TRBV12-5 and TRBJ1-2): DARVTQTPRHKVTEMGQEVTMRCQPILGHNTVFWYRQTMMQGLELLAYFRNRAPLDDSGMPKDRFSAEMPDATLATLKIQPSEPRDSAVYFCASGTTGGGYTFGSGTRLTVV.

With regard to this clone: The sample carries other DNA sequences with the same CDR3. The chain is built from TRBV18 and TRBJ2-7; 10 bases are shared with TRBD1. Trimming removed 3 bases from V and 4 bases from J; junction bases left unmatched: 3. Germline values: CDR1 KGHSH, CDR2 LQKENI. This CDR3 contains 14 residues. The CDR3, as DNA: TGTGCCAGCTCACCCGGGACAGGGGTTTACGAGCAGTACTTC. Encoded protein: CASSPGTGVYEQYF.

The chain couples TRBV5-4 to TRBJ1-2; D gene ambiguous. This CDR3 is 14 amino acids long. The V end was cut by 5 bases, the J end by 4 bases, with 15 bases between. Germline V gene data show CDR1 as SGHNT and CDR2 as YYREEE (reference sequence). The CDR3 sequence: CASSSDGEAYGYTF. As DNA, the CDR3 is TGTGCCAGCAGTTCCGACGGGGAAGCCTATGGCTACACCTTC.

The chain is built from TRBV5-1 and TRBJ1-2; 10 bases agree with TRBD1. Germline trimming cut 3 bases from V and 5 bases from J; bases unmatched to any gene: 4. Germline V gene sequence: CDR1 SGHRS, CDR2 YFSETQ. The CDR3 covers 14 residues. The chain's CDR3 is CASSSGQGGYGYTF. The CDR3 nucleotides read TGCGCCAGCAGCTCCGGACAGGGGGGGTATGGCTACACCTTC.

The chain is built from TRBV4-1 and TRBJ2-3; a possible D gene is TRBD2 (6 bases). V was clipped by 3 bases and J by 2 bases, with 12 bases between them. From germline, CDR1 is MGHRA and CDR2 YSYEKL. CDR3 length: 15 amino acids. The CDR3 DNA reads TGCGCCAGCAGCCACGTTGGGGGACTCACAGATACGCAGTATTTT. It translates to CASSHVGGLTDTQYF.

V gene TRBV11-2 combines with J gene TRBJ1-4; perhaps TRBD1 as D (5 bases). Germline lookup yields CDR1 SGHAT and CDR2 FQNNGV. The CDR3 extends over 15 amino acids. The V end lost 0 bases, the J end lost 1 base, and 6 bases lay between the germline ends. The CDR3 here is CASSLDRVTNEKLFF. The CDR3 region has the DNA TGTGCCAGCAGCTTAGACAGGGTAACTAATGAAAAACTGTTTTTT.

V and J are TRBV19 and TRBJ1-2; TRBD1 is a possible D gene (5 bases). This CDR3 comprises 13 residues. CDR1 and CDR2 from the germline V gene are LNHDA and SQIVND (reference sequence). Between the trimmed V and J ends, which lost 5 bases and 8 bases, there was a span of 15 bases. CDR3 DNA: TGTGCCAGTAGTCCCGAAGGGGTGGAGGGCTACACCTTC. This encodes CASSPEGVEGYTF.

The chain recombines TRBV3-1 (or the pseudogene TRBV3-2) with TRBJ1-2; perhaps TRBD1 as D (6 bases). Looked up from germline, CDR1 is LGHDT and CDR2 is YNNKEL (reference sequence). The CDR3 sequence is 14 residues long. The V end lost 1 base, the J end lost 8 bases, and 14 bases lay between the germline ends. Written as DNA, the CDR3 is TGTGCCAGCAGCCAAGCAGTCAGGGGCGGGGGCTACACCTTC. Protein: CASSQAVRGGGYTF.

This clone has a single count. V gene TRBV2 combines with J gene TRBJ1-3; 11 bases agree with TRBD1. The CDR3 spans 17 residues. Germline values: CDR1 SNHLY, CDR2 FYNNEI. The ends lost 8 bases at V and 4 bases at J; junction bases unmatched: 13. The CDR3 DNA sequence: TGTGCCAGCTCTCCGGGACAGGGGGGCTCGCCGGGAAACACCATATATTTT. Translated, it gives CASSPGQGGSPGNTIYF. The whole variable domain, filled in from reference TRBV2 and TRBJ1-3, reads EPEVTQTPSHQVTQMGQEVILRCVPISNHLYFYWYRQILGQKVEFLVSFYNNEISEKSEIFDDQFSVERPDGSNFTLKIRSTKLEDSAMYFCASSPGQGGSPGNTIYFGEGSWLTVV.

The rearrangement uses TRBV4-1 and TRBJ1-6; D is unresolved. CDR3 length: 14 residues. Germline V lookup: CDR1 MGHRA, CDR2 YSYEKL. The V end lost 4 bases, the J end lost 8 bases, and 12 bases lay between the germline ends. The CDR3 is CASSLLEADSPLHF. Written as DNA, the CDR3 is TGCGCCAGCAGCCTACTTGAGGCCGATTCACCCCTCCACTTT.

The chain is built from TRBV24-1 and TRBJ2-1; the match to TRBD2 covers 7 bases. Germline V gene sequence: CDR1 KGHDR, CDR2 SFDVKD. The CDR3 runs 17 residues. The trim removed 5 bases at V and 0 bases at J, leaving 9 bases unmatched. As DNA, the CDR3 is TGTGCCACCAGTGGGGCATCGGGGGGTATCTCCTACAATGAGCAGTTCTTC. Protein product: CATSGASGGISYNEQFF.

This clone was found once. The V gene is TRBV9, the J gene TRBJ2-1; D perhaps matches TRBD2 (6 bases). V was trimmed by 0 bases and J by 10 bases, leaving 14 bases between them. Germline V gene sequence: CDR1 SGDLS, CDR2 YYNGEE. There are 14 residues in the CDR3. CDR3 sequence reads: CASSVAARGLEQFF. The CDR3 nucleotides are TGTGCCAGCAGCGTAGCGGCGCGGGGACTCGAGCAGTTCTTC.

This rearrangement joins TRBV9 to TRBJ2-1, with 9 bases matching TRBD2. The germline V gene has CDR1 SGDLS and CDR2 YYNGEE. J was trimmed by 9 bases and V by 2 bases; bases with no gene match: 9. CDR3 length: 15 amino acids. The CDR3 protein is CASSVLAGSLGEQFF. The CDR3 bases are TGTGCCAGCAGCGTTCTAGCGGGGAGTCTGGGTGAGCAGTTCTTC. The full variable domain, in which reference TRBV9 and TRBJ2-1 provide the parts outside the CDR3, is DSGVTQTPKHLITATGQRVTLRCSPRSGDLSVYWYQQSLDQGLQFLIQYYNGEERAKGNILERFSAQQFPDLHSELNLSSLELGDSALYFCASSVLAGSLGEQFFGPGTRLTVL.

This clone has a handful of counts. This chain uses TRBV30 with TRBJ2-3, with 8 bases matching TRBD1. V shed 2 bases and J 3 bases; nucleotides not matched to a gene: 4. This CDR3 is built from 14 residues. Germline V CDR1 and CDR2: GTSNPN, SVGIG (reference sequence). This chain's CDR3 is CAWSQGAGTDTQYF. The CDR3 DNA reads as TGTGCCTGGAGTCAGGGGGCCGGGACAGATACGCAGTATTTT.

This chain's CDR3 is CASSQDRGQGAFF. The CDR3 DNA reads TGTGCCAGCAGCCAAGACAGGGGGCAGGGGGCTTTCTTT. This rearrangement joins TRBV3-1 (or the pseudogene TRBV3-2) to TRBJ1-1, with 8 bases identical to TRBD1. Unmatched junction bases numbered 5, after V lost 0 bases and J lost 11 bases. This CDR3 contains 13 residues. Germline values: CDR1 LGHDT, CDR2 YNNKEL (reference sequence).

This clone was detected only a few times. The chain joins TRBV6-5 to TRBJ1-3; the D gene is possibly TRBD1 (6 bases). V was shortened by 6 bases and J by 2 bases, with 8 bases between the two germline ends. The CDR3 covers 13 residues. Germline assignment: CDR1 MNHEY and CDR2 SVGAGI. The CDR3 spells CASSQGTGNTIYF. Here the CDR3 DNA reads TGTGCCAGCAGCCAGGGGACTGGAAACACCATATATTTT.

The genes are TRBV7-9 and TRBJ1-2, with D perhaps TRBD1 (5 bases). CDR3 length equals 16 residues. Germline loops: CDR1 SEHNR, CDR2 FQNEAQ (reference sequence). V lost 1 base to trimming and J lost 0 bases, with 12 bases between them. Here the CDR3 DNA reads TGTGCCAGCAGCTTAGGGCAGGGCACCGCTAACTATGGCTACACCTTC. Its translation: CASSLGQGTANYGYTF. The whole variable domain, remainder taken from reference TRBV7-9 and TRBJ1-2, is DTGVSQNPRHKITKRGQNVTFRCDPISEHNRLYWYRQTLGQGPEFLTYFQNEAQLEKSRLLSDRFSAERPKGSFSTLEIQRTEQGDSAMYLCASSLGQGTANYGYTFGSGTRLTVV.

This clone was counted once. V usage is TRBV19 and J usage is TRBJ2-3; the match to TRBD2 covers 10 bases. Trimming cost V 5 bases and J 2 bases; bases outside gene matches: 10. CDR1 LNHDA and CDR2 SQIVND come from the germline V gene (reference sequence). This CDR3 is 17 amino acids long. The CDR3 reads CASSGMTSGLFTDTQYF. CDR3 DNA sequence: TGTGCCAGTAGTGGGATGACTAGCGGGCTATTCACAGATACGCAGTATTTT.

This clone was counted between two and nine times. The chain uses TRBV10-3 and TRBJ1-2; no clear D. The V end lost 6 bases, the J end lost 8 bases, and 16 bases lay between the germline ends. CDR1 and CDR2 from the germline V gene are ENHRY and SYGVKD. CDR3 length equals 13 residues. The CDR3 coding sequence is TGTGCCATCAGCACCCACAGTGGGTCGGGCTACACCTTC. Its protein is CAISTHSGSGYTF.

This chain connects TRBV15 to TRBJ1-2, with D tentatively TRBD1 (5 bases). The CDR3 contains 13 residues. With 8 bases removed from V and 5 bases from J, the gap between germline ends came to 15 bases. CDR1 and CDR2 from the germline V gene are LNHNV and YYDKDF (reference sequence). DNA of the CDR3: TGTGCCACCGGGCAGGGTGGAGGGTATGGCTACACCTTC. Its translation: CATGQGGGYGYTF.

The chain links TRBV10-3 to TRBJ2-5, with 11 bases fitting TRBD1. Germline-derived CDR1 and CDR2 are ENHRY and SYGVKD. J lost 5 bases, V lost 11 bases, and 7 bases had no gene match. This CDR3 comprises 13 residues. The CDR3 region has the DNA TGTGCCTCGGGACAGGGGGGGGTGGAGACCCAGTACTTC. Translated, it gives CASGQGGVETQYF.

The chain joins TRBV6-5 to TRBJ1-5; D not resolved. Trimming shortened V by 4 bases and J by 0 bases, and 10 bases separated the two germline ends. Germline V CDR1 and CDR2: MNHEY, SVGAGI. The CDR3 is made up of 15 amino acids. The CDR3 sequence: CASSSSHLSNQPQHF. CDR3 coding DNA: TGTGCCAGCAGTTCTTCACATCTTAGCAATCAGCCCCAGCATTTT.

The gene calls are TRBV14 and TRBJ1-1; TRBD1 is a possible D gene (6 bases). Between the trimmed V and J ends, which lost 2 bases and 5 bases, there was a span of 9 bases. CDR1 and CDR2 (germline): SGHDN, FVKESK. The CDR3 is 13 residues long. CDR3: CASSQSRGTEAFF. The CDR3 DNA is TGTGCCAGCAGCCAATCGAGGGGGACTGAAGCTTTCTTT.

The V and J genes are TRBV5-1 and TRBJ1-5; 9 nucleotides agree with TRBD1. Per germline, CDR1 SGHRS and CDR2 YFSETQ. CDR3 size: 15 residues. The J segment lost 4 bases and the V segment lost 4 bases, leaving 6 bases of the junction unmatched. CDR3 loop: CASSPGQGGNQPQHF. CDR3 DNA: TGCGCCAGCAGCCCGGGACAGGGTGGAAATCAGCCCCAGCATTTT.

V usage is TRBV7-3 and J usage is TRBJ1-1; the match to TRBD1 covers 8 bases. Unmatched junction bases numbered 4, after V lost 3 bases and J lost 7 bases. The CDR3 has 13 amino acids. Germline-derived CDR1 and CDR2 are SGHTA and FQGTGA. For the CDR3, the DNA is TGTGCCAGCAGCTTGGCAGGGGGCGGTGAAGCTTTCTTT. It is translated as CASSLAGGGEAFF.